These 3 T cell receptor beta chains share one sample of origin, sequenced in a study of spatial heterogeneity in lung cancer. TCRdb fed the 5' RACE reads into MiXCR, producing one record per CDR3 protein. The sample contains approximately 22,000 distinct CDR3 sequences, about 4.6% of which appear only once. The time point denotes: sample taken at primary tumor resection. Unsorted whole RNA of tumor, nontumor lung or frozen PBMC was sequenced. The material was PBMCs, obtained at surgery. These receptor sequences come from a male donor with early-stage non-small cell lung cancer.

This clonotype has ten or more counts. V gene TRBV9 combines with J gene TRBJ2-3; 7 nucleotides match TRBD2. The CDR3 consists of 15 residues. V was clipped by 0 bases and J by 6 bases; unmatched bases: 7. Germline lookup yields CDR1 SGDLS and CDR2 YYNGEE. The DNA of the CDR3 is TGTGCCAGCAGCGTAGGACTAGCATCGATGGATACGCAGTATTTT. Translating gives CASSVGLASMDTQYF.

This clonotype has a count of ten or more. The chain employs TRBV27 and TRBJ1-2; the D is unclear. CDR3 length: 13 amino acids. Trimming stripped 6 bases from V and 2 bases from J, with 10 bases between. CDR1 is MNHEY, CDR2 SMNVEV, per germline (reference sequence). CDR3 loop: CASRDALNYGYTF. The CDR3 coding sequence is TGTGCCAGCAGGGACGCCTTGAACTATGGCTACACCTTC.

This clonotype appeared many times. The J gene is TRBJ2-2, the V gene TRBV6-5; D is tentatively TRBD1 or TRBD2 (5 bases each). Germline values: CDR1 MNHEY, CDR2 SVGAGI. The CDR3 length is 16 residues. Between the trimmed V and J ends, which lost 8 bases and 5 bases, there was a span of 21 bases. Written as DNA, the CDR3 is TGTGCCAGCTACTCGCTCCCCGGGACCCCGACCGGGGAGCTGTTTTTT. Residues: CASYSLPGTPTGELFF.